This TCR beta chain stems from a study of long-term antiretroviral therapy in people with HIV. At the level of the study: The 2015 immediate-ART recommendation was preceded by the earliest samples by about a decade.

As for this clone: Its specificity is unknown.

V lost 0 bases and J lost 5, with 2 bases in between. In germline, CDR1 is MNHEY, CDR2 SVGAGI. CDR3 size: 11 residues. Survey-level immunoSEQ v3.0 assays were run. Using immunoSEQ multiplex PCR, the repertoire was profiled, and TCRdb retains in-frame clones only, with some absent. The sample contains around 6,400 clones, around 74% of which appear only once. The study, taken as a whole, reports: Diversity remained lower than transplant donor controls, even though it increased after ART. Pre-ART expanded clones dominated the repertoire at every time point. Sampling of blood ran from the mid-2000s to the late 2010s, and older ART regimens were possibly in use.

The clonotype originates from a man aged 40-50 years with HIV. The V and J genes are TRBV6-5 and TRBJ2-7; no clear D. Sample: unsorted PBMCs, taken 0.5 years before starting antiretroviral therapy. CDR3 coding DNA: TGTGCCAGCAGTTACTCTGACGAGCAGTACTTC. It specifies CASSYSDEQYF.